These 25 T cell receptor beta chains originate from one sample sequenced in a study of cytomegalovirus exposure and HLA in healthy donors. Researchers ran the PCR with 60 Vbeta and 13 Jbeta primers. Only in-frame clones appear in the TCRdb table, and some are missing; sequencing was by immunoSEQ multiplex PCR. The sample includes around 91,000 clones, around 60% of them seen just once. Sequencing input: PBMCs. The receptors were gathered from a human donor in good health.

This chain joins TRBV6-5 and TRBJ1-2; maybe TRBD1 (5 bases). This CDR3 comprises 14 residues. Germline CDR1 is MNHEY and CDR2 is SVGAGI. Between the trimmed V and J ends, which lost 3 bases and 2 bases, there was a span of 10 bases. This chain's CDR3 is CASSYTGGNYGYTF. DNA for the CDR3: TGTGCCAGCAGTTATACCGGGGGGAACTATGGCTACACCTTC.

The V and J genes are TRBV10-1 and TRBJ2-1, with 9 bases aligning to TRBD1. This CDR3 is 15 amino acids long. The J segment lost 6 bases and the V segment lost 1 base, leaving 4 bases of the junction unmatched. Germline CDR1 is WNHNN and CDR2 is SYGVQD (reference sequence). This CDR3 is CASSEFWDRANEQFF. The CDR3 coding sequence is TGCGCCAGCAGTGAGTTTTGGGACAGGGCCAATGAGCAGTTCTTC.

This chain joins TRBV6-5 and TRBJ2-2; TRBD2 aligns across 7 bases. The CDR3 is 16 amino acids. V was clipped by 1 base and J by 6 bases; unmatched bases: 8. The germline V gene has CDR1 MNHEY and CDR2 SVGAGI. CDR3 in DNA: TGTGCCAGCAGTTACTTAGCGGGTCGGCGGGCCGGGGAGCTGTTTTTT. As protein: CASSYLAGRRAGELFF.

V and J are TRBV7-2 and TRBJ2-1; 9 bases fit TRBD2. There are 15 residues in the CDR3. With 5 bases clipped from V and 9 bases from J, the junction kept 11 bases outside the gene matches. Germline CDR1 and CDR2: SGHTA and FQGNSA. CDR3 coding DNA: TGTGCCAGCAGCCGCGGGGGGGTCGGATTTGGTGAGCAGTTCTTC. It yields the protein CASSRGGVGFGEQFF.

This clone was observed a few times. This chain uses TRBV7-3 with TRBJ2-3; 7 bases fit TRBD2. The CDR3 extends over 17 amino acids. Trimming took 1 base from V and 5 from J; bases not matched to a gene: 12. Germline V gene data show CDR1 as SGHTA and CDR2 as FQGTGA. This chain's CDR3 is CASSLIRGGRQGDTQYF. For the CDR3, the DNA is TGTGCCAGCAGCTTAATCCGCGGGGGACGCCAGGGAGATACGCAGTATTTT.

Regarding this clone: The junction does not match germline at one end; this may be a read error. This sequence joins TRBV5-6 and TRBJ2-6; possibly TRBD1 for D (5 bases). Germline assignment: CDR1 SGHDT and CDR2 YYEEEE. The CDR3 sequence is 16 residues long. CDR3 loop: CASSLLTRAGASVLTF. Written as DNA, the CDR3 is TGTGCCAGCAGCTTGCTTACGCGAGCTGGGGCCAGCGTCCTGACTTTC.

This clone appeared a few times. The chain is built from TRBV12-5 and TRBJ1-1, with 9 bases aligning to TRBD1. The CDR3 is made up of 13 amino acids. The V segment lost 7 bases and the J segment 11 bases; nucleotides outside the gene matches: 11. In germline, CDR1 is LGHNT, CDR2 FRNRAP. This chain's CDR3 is CASVKGQGPLAFF. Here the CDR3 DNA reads TGTGCTAGTGTTAAAGGACAGGGGCCATTGGCTTTCTTT.

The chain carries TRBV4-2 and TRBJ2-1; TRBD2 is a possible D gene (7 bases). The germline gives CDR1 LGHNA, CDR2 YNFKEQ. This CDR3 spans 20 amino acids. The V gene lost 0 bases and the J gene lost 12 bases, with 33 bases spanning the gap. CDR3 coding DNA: TGTGCCAGCAGCCAAGAATCGCGAGGGGGGGCGATCTTGCTGGGGGAAGGGCAGTTCTTC. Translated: CASSQESRGGAILLGEGQFF.

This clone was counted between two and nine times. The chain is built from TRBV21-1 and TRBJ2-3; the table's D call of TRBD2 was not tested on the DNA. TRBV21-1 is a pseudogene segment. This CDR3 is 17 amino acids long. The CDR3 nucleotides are TGTGCCAGCAGCGGTCTAGTTTGGGGGGTCATCACAGATACGCAGTATTTT. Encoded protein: CASSGLVWGVITDTQYF.

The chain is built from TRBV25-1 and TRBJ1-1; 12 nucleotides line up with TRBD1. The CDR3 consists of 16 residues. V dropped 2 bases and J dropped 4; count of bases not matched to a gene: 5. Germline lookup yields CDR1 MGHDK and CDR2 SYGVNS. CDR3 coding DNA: TGTGCCAGCAGTGAAGCTCCGGGACAGGGGGCCACTGAAGCTTTCTTT. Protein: CASSEAPGQGATEAFF.

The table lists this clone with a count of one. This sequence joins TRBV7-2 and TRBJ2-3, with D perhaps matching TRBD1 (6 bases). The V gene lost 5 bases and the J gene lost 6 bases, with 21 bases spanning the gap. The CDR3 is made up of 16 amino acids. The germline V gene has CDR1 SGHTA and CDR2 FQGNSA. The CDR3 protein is CASSLYPTGTTDTQYF. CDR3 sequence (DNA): TGTGCCAGCAGCCTCTACCCGACCGGGACAACGGATACGCAGTATTTT.

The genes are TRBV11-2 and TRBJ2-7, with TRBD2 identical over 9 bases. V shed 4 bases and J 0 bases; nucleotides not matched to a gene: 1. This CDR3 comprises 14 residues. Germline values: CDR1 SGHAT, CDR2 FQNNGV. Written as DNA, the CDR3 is TGTGCCAGCAGCTCGACTAGCGGCTCCTACGAGCAGTACTTC. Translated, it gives CASSSTSGSYEQYF.

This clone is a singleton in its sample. CDR3 nucleotide sequence: TGTGCCAGCAGCTTGAGGTCAACTTTCGGGATGAGCTCCTACAATGAGCAGTTCTTC. Translation: CASSLRSTFGMSSYNEQFF. This chain links TRBV7-3 with TRBJ2-1, with TRBD2 as a possible D gene (5 bases). Germline V lookup: CDR1 SGHTA, CDR2 FQGTGA. V lost 3 bases and J lost 0, with 21 bases in between. There are 19 residues in the CDR3.

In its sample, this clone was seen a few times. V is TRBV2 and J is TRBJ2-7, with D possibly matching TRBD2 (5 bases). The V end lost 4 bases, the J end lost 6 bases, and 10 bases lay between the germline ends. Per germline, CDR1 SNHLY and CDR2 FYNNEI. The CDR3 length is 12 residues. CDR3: CASSVDSAEQYF. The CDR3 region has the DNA TGTGCCAGCAGTGTAGATAGCGCCGAGCAGTACTTC.

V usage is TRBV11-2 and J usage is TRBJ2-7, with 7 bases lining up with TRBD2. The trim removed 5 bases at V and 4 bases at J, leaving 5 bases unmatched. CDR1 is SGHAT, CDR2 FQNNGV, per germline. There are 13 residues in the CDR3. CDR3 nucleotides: TGTGCCAGCAGCAGGGACTACCGATACGAGCAGTACTTC. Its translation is CASSRDYRYEQYF.

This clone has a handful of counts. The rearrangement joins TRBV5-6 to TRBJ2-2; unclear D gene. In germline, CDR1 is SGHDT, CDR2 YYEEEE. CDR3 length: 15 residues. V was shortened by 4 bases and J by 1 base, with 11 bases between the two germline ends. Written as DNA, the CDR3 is TGTGCCAGCAGCCTGTCGGGTAGGAACACCGGGGAGCTGTTTTTT. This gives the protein CASSLSGRNTGELFF.

CDR3 nucleotides: TGTGCCAGCAGATCCCCTTCGGCAGATACGCAGTATTTT. It yields the protein CASRSPSADTQYF. This rearrangement joins TRBV5-4 to TRBJ2-3; no clear D gene. V lost 5 bases and J lost 4, with 11 bases in between. CDR1 and CDR2 (germline): SGHNT, YYREEE (reference sequence). The CDR3 is made up of 13 amino acids.

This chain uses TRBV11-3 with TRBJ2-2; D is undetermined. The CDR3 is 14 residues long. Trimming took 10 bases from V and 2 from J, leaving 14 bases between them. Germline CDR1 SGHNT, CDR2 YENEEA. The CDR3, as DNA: TGTGCCACCGCGCGTGATCCAAACACCGGGGAGCTGTTTTTT. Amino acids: CATARDPNTGELFF.

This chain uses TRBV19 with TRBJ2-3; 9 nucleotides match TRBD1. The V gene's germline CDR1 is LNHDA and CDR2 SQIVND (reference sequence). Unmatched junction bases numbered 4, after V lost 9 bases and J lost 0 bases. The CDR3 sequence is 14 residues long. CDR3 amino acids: CASRTGVSTDTQYF. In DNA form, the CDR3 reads TGTGCCAGCAGGACAGGGGTCAGCACAGATACGCAGTATTTT.

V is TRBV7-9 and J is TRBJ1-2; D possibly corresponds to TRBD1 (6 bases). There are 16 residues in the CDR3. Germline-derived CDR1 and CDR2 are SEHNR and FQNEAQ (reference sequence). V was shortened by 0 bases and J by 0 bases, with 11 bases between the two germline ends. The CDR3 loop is CASSLAGQSANYGYTF. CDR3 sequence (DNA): TGTGCCAGCAGCTTAGCTGGACAGTCAGCTAACTATGGCTACACCTTC.

The DNA of the CDR3 is TGTGCCAGCTCACCGGGGACAGGGGCTGTTGGTGGCTACACCTTC. Protein: CASSPGTGAVGGYTF. The rearrangement joins TRBV18 to TRBJ1-2; 10 bases are shared with TRBD1. Germline V lookup: CDR1 KGHSH, CDR2 LQKENI. V gave up 3 bases and J gave up 7 bases; unmatched junction bases: 8. The CDR3 runs 15 residues.

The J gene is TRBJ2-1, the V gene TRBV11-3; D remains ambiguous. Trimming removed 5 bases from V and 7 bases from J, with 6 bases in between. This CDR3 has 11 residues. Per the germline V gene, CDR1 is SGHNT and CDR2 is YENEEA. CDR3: CASSLRNEQFF. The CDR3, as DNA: TGTGCCAGCAGCCTCCGTAATGAGCAGTTCTTC.

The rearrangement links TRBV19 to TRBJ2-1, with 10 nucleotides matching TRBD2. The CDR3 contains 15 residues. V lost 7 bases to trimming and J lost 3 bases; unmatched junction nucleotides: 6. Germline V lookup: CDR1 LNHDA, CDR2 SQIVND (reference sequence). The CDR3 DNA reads TGTGCCAGTAACCCCTCTAGCGGGGGCTACAATGAGCAGTTCTTC. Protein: CASNPSSGGYNEQFF.

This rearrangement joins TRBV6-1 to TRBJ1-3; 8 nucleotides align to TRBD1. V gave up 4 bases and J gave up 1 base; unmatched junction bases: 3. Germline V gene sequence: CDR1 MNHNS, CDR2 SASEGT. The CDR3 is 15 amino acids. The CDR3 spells CASSVDRGSGNTIYF. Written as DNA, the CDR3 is TGTGCCAGCAGTGTTGACAGGGGTTCTGGAAACACCATATATTTT.

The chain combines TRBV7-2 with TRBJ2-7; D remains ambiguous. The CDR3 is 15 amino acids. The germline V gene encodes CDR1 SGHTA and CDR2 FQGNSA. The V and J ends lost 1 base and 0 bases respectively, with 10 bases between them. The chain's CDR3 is CASSLEGGGSYEQYF. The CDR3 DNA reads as TGTGCCAGCAGCTTAGAAGGTGGCGGCTCCTACGAGCAGTACTTC.